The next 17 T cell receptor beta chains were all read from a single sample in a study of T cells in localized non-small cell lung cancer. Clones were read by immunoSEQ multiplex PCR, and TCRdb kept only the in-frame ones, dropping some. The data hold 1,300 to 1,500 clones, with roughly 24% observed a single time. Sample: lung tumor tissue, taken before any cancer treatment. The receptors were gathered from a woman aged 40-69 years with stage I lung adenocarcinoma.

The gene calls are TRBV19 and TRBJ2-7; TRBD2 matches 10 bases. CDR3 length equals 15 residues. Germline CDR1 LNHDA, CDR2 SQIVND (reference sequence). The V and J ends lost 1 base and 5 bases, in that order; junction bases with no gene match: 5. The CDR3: CASSIASGRAHEQYF. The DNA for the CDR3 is TGTGCCAGTAGTATAGCCAGCGGGAGGGCCCACGAGCAGTACTTC.

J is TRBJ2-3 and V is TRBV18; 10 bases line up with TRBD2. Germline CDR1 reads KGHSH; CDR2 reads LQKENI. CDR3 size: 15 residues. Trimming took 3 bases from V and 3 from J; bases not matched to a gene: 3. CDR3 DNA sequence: TGTGCCAGCTCACCCAGACTAGCGGGTACAGATACGCAGTATTTT. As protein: CASSPRLAGTDTQYF.

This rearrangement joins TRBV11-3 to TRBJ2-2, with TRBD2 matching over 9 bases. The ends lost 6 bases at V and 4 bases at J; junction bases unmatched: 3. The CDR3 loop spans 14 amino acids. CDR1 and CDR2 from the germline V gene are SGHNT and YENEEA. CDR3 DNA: TGTGCCAGCAGGACTAGCGGAGGCACCGGGGAGCTGTTTTTT. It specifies CASRTSGGTGELFF. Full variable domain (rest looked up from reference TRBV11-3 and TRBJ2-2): EAGVVQSPRYKIIEKKQPVAFWCNPISGHNTLYWYLQNLGQGPELLIRYENEEAVDDSQLPKDRFSAERLKGVDSTLKIQPAELGDSAVYLCASRTSGGTGELFFGEGSRLTVL.

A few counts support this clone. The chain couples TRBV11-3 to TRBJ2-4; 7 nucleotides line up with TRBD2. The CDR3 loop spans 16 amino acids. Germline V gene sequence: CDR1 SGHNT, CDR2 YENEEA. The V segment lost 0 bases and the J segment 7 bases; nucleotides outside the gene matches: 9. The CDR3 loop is CASSLDSGGGWNIQYF. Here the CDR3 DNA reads TGTGCCAGCAGCTTAGACTCGGGGGGAGGTTGGAACATTCAGTACTTC.

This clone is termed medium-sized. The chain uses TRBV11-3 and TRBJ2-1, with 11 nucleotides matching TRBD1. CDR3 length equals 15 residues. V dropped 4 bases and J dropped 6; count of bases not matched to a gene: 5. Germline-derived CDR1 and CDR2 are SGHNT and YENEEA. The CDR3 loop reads CASSSGTGGLNEQFF. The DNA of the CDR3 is TGTGCCAGCAGCTCCGGGACAGGGGGTCTCAATGAGCAGTTCTTC.

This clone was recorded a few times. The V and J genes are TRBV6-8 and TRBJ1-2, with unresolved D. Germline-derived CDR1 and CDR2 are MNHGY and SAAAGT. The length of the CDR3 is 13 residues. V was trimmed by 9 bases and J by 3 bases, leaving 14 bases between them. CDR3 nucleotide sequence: TGTGCCAGTAGAGCCCGTGGAGACTATGGCTACACCTTC. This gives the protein CASRARGDYGYTF.

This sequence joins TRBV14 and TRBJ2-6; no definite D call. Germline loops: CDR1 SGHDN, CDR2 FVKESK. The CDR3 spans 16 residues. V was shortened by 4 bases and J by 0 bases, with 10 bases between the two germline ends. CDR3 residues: CASSPGSYSGANVLTF. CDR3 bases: TGTGCCAGCAGCCCAGGAAGCTACTCTGGGGCCAACGTCCTGACTTTC. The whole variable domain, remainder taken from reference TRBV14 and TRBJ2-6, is EAGVTQFPSHSVIEKGQTVTLRCDPISGHDNLYWYRRVMGKEIKFLLHFVKESKQDESGMPNNRFLAERTGGTYSTLKVQPAELEDSGVYFCASSPGSYSGANVLTFGAGSRLTVL.

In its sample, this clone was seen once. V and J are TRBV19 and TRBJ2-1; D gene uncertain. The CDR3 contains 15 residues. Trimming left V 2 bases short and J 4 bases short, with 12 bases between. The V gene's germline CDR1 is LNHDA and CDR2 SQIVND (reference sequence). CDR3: CASSIYASVYNEQFF. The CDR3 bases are TGTGCCAGTAGTATATATGCTAGTGTTTACAATGAGCAGTTCTTC.

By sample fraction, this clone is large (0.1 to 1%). The CDR3 here is CASSFGTPSSYNSPLHF. CDR3 DNA: TGTGCCAGCAGCTTCGGGACACCCAGCTCCTATAATTCACCCCTCCACTTT. This chain uses TRBV9 with TRBJ1-6, with D maybe TRBD1 (6 bases). V dropped 4 bases and J dropped 0 bases, with 14 bases sitting between them. Germline-derived CDR1 and CDR2 are SGDLS and YYNGEE. The CDR3 runs to 17 residues.

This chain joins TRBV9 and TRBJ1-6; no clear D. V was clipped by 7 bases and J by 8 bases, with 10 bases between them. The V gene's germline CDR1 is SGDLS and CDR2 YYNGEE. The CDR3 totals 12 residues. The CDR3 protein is CASRLRDSPLHF. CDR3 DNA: TGTGCCAGCCGCTTAAGGGATTCACCCCTCCACTTT.

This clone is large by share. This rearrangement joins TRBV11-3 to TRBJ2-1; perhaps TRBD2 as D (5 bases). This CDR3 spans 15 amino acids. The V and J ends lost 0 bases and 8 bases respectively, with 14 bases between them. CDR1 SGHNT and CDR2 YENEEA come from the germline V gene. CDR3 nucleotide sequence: TGTGCCAGCAGCTTAGATCCGGGTAGCGCATATGAGCAGTTCTTC. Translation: CASSLDPGSAYEQFF.

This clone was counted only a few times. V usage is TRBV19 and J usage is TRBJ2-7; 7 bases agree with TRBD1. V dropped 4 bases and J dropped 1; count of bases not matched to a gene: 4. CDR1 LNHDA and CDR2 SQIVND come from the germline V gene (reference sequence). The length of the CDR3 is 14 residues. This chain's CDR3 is CASSTRTGSYEQYF. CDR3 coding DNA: TGTGCCAGTAGTACGAGGACAGGATCCTACGAGCAGTACTTC.

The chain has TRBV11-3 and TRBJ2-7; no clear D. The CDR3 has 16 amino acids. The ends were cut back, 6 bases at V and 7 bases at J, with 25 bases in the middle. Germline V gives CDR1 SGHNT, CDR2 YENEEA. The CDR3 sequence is CASSLSPGQVEREQYF. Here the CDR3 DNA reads TGTGCCAGCAGTCTCTCCCCCGGGCAGGTAGAGAGAGAGCAGTACTTC.

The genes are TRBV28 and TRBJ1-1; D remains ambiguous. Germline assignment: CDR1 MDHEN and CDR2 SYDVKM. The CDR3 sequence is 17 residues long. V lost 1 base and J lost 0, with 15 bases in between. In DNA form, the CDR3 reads TGTGCCAGCAGTTTATCAGCTATTAGGTCAGTGAACACTGAAGCTTTCTTT. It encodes CASSLSAIRSVNTEAFF.

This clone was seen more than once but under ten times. The CDR3 here is CASSAAGARIYGYTF. As DNA, the CDR3 is TGTGCCAGCAGTGCGGCGGGGGCGCGGATCTATGGCTACACCTTC. The genes are TRBV28 and TRBJ1-2, with D possibly matching TRBD1 (6 bases). CDR3 size: 15 residues. CDR1 is MDHEN, CDR2 SYDVKM, per germline. Trimming left V 5 bases short and J 4 bases short, with 17 bases between.

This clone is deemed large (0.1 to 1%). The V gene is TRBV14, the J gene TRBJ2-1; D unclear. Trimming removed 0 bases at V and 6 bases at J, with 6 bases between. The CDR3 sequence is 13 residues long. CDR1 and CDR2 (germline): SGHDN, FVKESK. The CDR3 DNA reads TGTGCCAGCAGCCAAGATTTTATCAATGAGCAGTTCTTC. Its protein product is CASSQDFINEQFF.

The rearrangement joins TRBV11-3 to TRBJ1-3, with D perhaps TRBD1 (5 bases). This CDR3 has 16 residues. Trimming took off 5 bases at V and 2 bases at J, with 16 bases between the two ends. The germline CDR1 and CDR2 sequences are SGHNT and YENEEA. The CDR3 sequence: CASSPPDMVTGNTIYF. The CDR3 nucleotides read TGTGCCAGCAGCCCACCGGACATGGTAACTGGAAACACCATATATTTT.